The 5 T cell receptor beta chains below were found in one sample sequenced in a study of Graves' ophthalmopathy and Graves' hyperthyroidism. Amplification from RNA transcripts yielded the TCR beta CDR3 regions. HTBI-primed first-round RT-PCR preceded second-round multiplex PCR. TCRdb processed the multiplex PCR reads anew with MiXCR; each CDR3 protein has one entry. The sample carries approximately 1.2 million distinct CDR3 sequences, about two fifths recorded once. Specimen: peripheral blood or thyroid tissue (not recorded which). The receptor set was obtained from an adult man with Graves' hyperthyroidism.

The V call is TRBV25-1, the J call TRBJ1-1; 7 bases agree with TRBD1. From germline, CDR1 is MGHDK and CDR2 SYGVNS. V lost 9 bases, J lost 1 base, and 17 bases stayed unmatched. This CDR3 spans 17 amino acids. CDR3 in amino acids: CASGRPWGGGRNTEAFF. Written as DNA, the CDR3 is TGTGCCAGTGGAAGGCCATGGGGAGGGGGCAGGAACACTGAAGCTTTCTTT.

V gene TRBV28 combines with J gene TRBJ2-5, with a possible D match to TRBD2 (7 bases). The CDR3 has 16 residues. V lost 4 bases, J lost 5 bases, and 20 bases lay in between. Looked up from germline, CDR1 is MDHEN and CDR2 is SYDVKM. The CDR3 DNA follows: TGTGCCAGCAGTTACGGCCCGGGGGGCCTCGGGGAGACCCAGTACTTC. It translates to CASSYGPGGLGETQYF.

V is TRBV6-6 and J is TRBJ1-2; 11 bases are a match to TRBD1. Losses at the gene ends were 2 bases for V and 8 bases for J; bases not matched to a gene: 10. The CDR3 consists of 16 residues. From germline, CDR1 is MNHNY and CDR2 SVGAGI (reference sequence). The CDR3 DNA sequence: TGTGCCAGCAGTTACCAGGGACAGGGGGTATCCTACGGCTACACCTTC. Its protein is CASSYQGQGVSYGYTF.

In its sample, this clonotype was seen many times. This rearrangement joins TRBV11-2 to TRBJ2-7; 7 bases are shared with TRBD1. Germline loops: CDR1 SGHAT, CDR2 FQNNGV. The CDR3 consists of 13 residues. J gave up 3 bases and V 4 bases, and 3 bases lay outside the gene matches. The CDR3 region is CASSWGQYYEQYF. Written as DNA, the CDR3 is TGTGCCAGCAGCTGGGGACAGTACTACGAGCAGTACTTC.

CDR3 sequence (DNA): TGTGCCAGCTCACCCGGACGGATCTATGGCTACACCTTC. Translating gives CASSPGRIYGYTF. The chain links TRBV18 to TRBJ1-2; D gene ambiguous. The CDR3 is 13 residues long. Germline lookup yields CDR1 KGHSH and CDR2 LQKENI. V dropped 3 bases and J dropped 4 bases, with 9 bases sitting between them.